A single sample gave rise to the 15 T cell receptor beta chains below, sequenced in a study of PD-1 blockade in classical Hodgkin lymphoma. Each patient relapsed following autologous stem cell transplantation, and prior brentuximab vedotin exposure differed. Assay: immunoSEQ multiplex PCR; the TCRdb copy retains only in-frame clones and omits some. Of 40,000 or so clones in the sample, over 80% were seen once. The sequencing here drew on peripheral blood mononuclear cells (PBMCs), taken at baseline. All receptors come from a human donor with classical Hodgkin lymphoma.

The chain joins TRBV6-6 to TRBJ2-7; D is possibly TRBD2 (5 bases). Trimming stripped 11 bases from V and 7 bases from J, with 24 bases between. Germline CDR1 reads MNHNY; CDR2 reads SVGAGI (reference sequence). The CDR3 is made up of 14 amino acids. The CDR3 DNA sequence: TGTGCCGCCCGCCCTCTCCTAGCTCCAGGTGAGCAGTACTTC. This gives the protein CAARPLLAPGEQYF.

This clone has only a few counts. The V call is TRBV6-1, the J call TRBJ1-5; D is possibly TRBD1 (6 bases). The CDR3 runs 12 residues. In germline, CDR1 is MNHNS, CDR2 SASEGT. V was cut by 6 bases and J by 12 bases, with 15 bases left in between. The CDR3 region is CASSDQGLDQHF. The DNA for the CDR3 is TGTGCCAGCAGCGATCAGGGGTTGGACCAGCATTTT.

CDR3 sequence: CATTRREMNTEAFF. CDR3 in DNA: TGTGCCACCACCCGGAGGGAAATGAACACTGAAGCTTTCTTT. The chain uses TRBV18 and TRBJ1-1, with no clear D. CDR3 length: 14 residues. CDR1 KGHSH and CDR2 LQKENI come from the germline V gene. The V and J ends lost 10 bases and 0 bases respectively, with 15 bases between them. Looking up the rest from reference TRBV18 and TRBJ1-1 gives the full variable domain: NAGVMQNPRHLVRRRGQEARLRCSPMKGHSHVYWYRQLPEEGLKFMVYLQKENIIDESGMPKERFSAEFPKEGPSILRIQQVVRGDSAAYFCATTRREMNTEAFFGQGTRLTVV.

V usage is TRBV14 and J usage is TRBJ2-5, with TRBD2 identical over 11 bases. V shed 1 base, J shed 5 bases, and the junction held 6 bases outside the gene matches. From germline, CDR1 is SGHDN and CDR2 FVKESK. This CDR3 has 16 residues. The CDR3 protein is CASSQGLAGGGETQYF. CDR3 in DNA: TGTGCCAGCAGCCAAGGTCTAGCGGGAGGTGGTGAGACCCAGTACTTC.

This clone occurred once. The genes are TRBV6-5 and TRBJ1-1; weak D call: TRBD1 (5 bases). This CDR3 is 15 amino acids long. Germline V gene data show CDR1 as MNHEY and CDR2 as SVGAGI. The V and J ends lost 6 bases and 1 base respectively, with 15 bases between them. DNA of the CDR3: TGTGCCAGCAGGCCCGGGAGGGACCGGAACACTGAAGCTTTCTTT. Translating gives CASRPGRDRNTEAFF.

J is TRBJ2-2 and V is TRBV27, with D perhaps given as TRBD1 or TRBD2 (6 bases each). CDR1 is MNHEY, CDR2 SMNVEV, per germline (reference sequence). CDR3 size: 16 residues. V gave up 5 bases and J gave up 0 bases, with 13 bases separating them. CDR3 loop: CASSPHRDSNTGELFF. CDR3 sequence (DNA): TGTGCCAGCAGTCCACACAGGGACTCGAACACCGGGGAGCTGTTTTTT.

J is TRBJ2-7 and V is TRBV5-6, with TRBD1 matching 8 bases. The germline CDR1 and CDR2 sequences are SGHDT and YYEEEE. CDR3 length equals 15 residues. The J segment lost 0 bases and the V segment lost 4 bases, leaving 6 bases of the junction unmatched. CDR3 nucleotides: TGTGCCAGCAGCCCTAGACAGGGGCGCTCCTACGAGCAGTACTTC. It specifies CASSPRQGRSYEQYF. The full variable domain, with the rest looked up from reference TRBV5-6 and TRBJ2-7, is DAGVTQSPTHLIKTRGQQVTLRCSPKSGHDTVSWYQQALGQGPQFIFQYYEEEERQRGNFPDRFSGHQFPNYSSELNVNALLLGDSALYLCASSPRQGRSYEQYFGPGTRLTVT.

As concerns this clone: The junction departs from germline at one end; a sequencing error may be responsible. This chain joins TRBV7-6 and TRBJ2-5; D may match TRBD1 or TRBD2 (5 bases each). Germline V lookup: CDR1 SGHVS, CDR2 FNYEAQ. The length of the CDR3 is 13 residues. The CDR3 loop reads CASSQGDQETQYF. Here the CDR3 DNA reads TGTGCCAGCAGCCAGGGAGACCAGGAGACCCAGTACTTC.

The rearrangement uses TRBV9 and TRBJ1-2; D possibly corresponds to TRBD1 (5 bases). Germline-derived CDR1 and CDR2 are SGDLS and YYNGEE. Trimming pared 0 bases from V and 4 bases from J, leaving 13 bases between. The CDR3 is made up of 15 amino acids. The CDR3 DNA reads as TGTGCCAGCAGCGTAGGAACAGGAAGGAGCTATGGCTACACCTTC. This encodes CASSVGTGRSYGYTF. Full variable domain (missing parts from reference TRBV9 and TRBJ1-2): DSGVTQTPKHLITATGQRVTLRCSPRSGDLSVYWYQQSLDQGLQFLIQYYNGEERAKGNILERFSAQQFPDLHSELNLSSLELGDSALYFCASSVGTGRSYGYTFGSGTRLTVV.

The rearrangement joins TRBV5-4 to TRBJ2-3; TRBD2 is a possible D gene (6 bases). The CDR3 runs 15 residues. Germline CDR1 reads SGHNT; CDR2 reads YYREEE (reference sequence). Trimming took off 4 bases at V and 3 bases at J, with 15 bases between the two ends. CDR3 nucleotide sequence: TGTGCCAGCAGCCCCGATGGGGGGAGGACAGATACGCAGTATTTT. This translates into CASSPDGGRTDTQYF.

The J gene is TRBJ2-5, the V gene TRBV13; 9 bases map to TRBD2. The CDR3 consists of 14 residues. The V and J ends lost 6 bases and 3 bases, in that order; junction bases with no gene match: 5. Looked up from germline, CDR1 is PRHDT and CDR2 is FYEKMQ (reference sequence). The DNA for the CDR3 is TGTGCCAGCAGACCCGGACTAGCGAAAGAGACCCAGTACTTC. Its protein product is CASRPGLAKETQYF.

The chain links TRBV6-5 to TRBJ2-5, with 7 bases aligning to TRBD2. Germline CDR1 and CDR2: MNHEY and SVGAGI. The ends lost 2 bases at V and 2 bases at J; junction bases unmatched: 2. CDR3 size: 14 residues. CDR3 region: CASSYGGGQETQYF. The CDR3 bases are TGTGCCAGCAGTTACGGGGGGGGACAAGAGACCCAGTACTTC.

This rearrangement joins TRBV7-6 to TRBJ1-2; D ambiguous. With 5 bases removed from V and 8 bases from J, the gap between germline ends came to 24 bases. Germline V gives CDR1 SGHVS, CDR2 FNYEAQ. The CDR3 runs 16 residues. The DNA of the CDR3 is TGTGCCAGCAGCGGCGTAGTGGCGGGCCGGCCCTTCGGCTACACCTTC. The encoded protein is CASSGVVAGRPFGYTF.

The rearrangement uses TRBV2 and TRBJ1-6; D gene uncertain. CDR3 size: 10 residues. Germline V gives CDR1 SNHLY, CDR2 FYNNEI. Trimming left V 3 bases short and J 14 bases short, with 5 bases between. The CDR3 sequence: CASSEVSLHF. The CDR3 DNA sequence: TGTGCCAGCAGTGAGGTTTCCCTCCACTTT.

Turning to this clone: Other DNA sequences in this specimen translate into the identical CDR3. The chain is built from TRBV19 and TRBJ1-2; D is ambiguous. There are 12 residues in the CDR3. Between the trimmed V and J ends, which lost 1 base and 6 bases, there was a span of 6 bases. The germline V gene has CDR1 LNHDA and CDR2 SQIVND (reference sequence). The CDR3 DNA reads TGTGCCAGTAGTATAGGTGGAGATGGCTACACCTTC. It codes for CASSIGGDGYTF.